The 2 T cell receptor beta chains reported below all come from one sample, sequenced in a study of cytomegalovirus exposure and HLA in healthy donors. The PCR ran on 60 Vbeta and 13 Jbeta primers. Generated by immunoSEQ multiplex PCR, the TCRdb table keeps only in-frame clones and is missing some. The sample yields some 150,000 clones, 80% seen once. Material for sequencing was PBMCs. Receptors originate from a woman between 45 and 65 years old in good health and CMV-seronegative.

The chain combines TRBV12-5 with TRBJ2-2; D perhaps matches TRBD1 (5 bases). Between the trimmed V and J ends, which lost 6 bases and 0 bases, there was a span of 14 bases. The CDR3 extends over 16 amino acids. Germline V lookup: CDR1 LGHNT, CDR2 FRNRAP. CDR3 coding DNA: TGTGCTAGTGGCACCTCACAGACAGCGAACACCGGGGAGCTGTTTTTT. This translates into CASGTSQTANTGELFF. Full variable domain (rest looked up from reference TRBV12-5 and TRBJ2-2): DARVTQTPRHKVTEMGQEVTMRCQPILGHNTVFWYRQTMMQGLELLAYFRNRAPLDDSGMPKDRFSAEMPDATLATLKIQPSEPRDSAVYFCASGTSQTANTGELFFGEGSRLTVL.

V is TRBV7-9 and J is TRBJ2-7, with D perhaps matching TRBD2 (5 bases). Germline V gene data show CDR1 as SEHNR and CDR2 as FQNEAQ (reference sequence). The CDR3 has 14 amino acids. The ends were cut back, 5 bases at V and 0 bases at J, with 11 bases in the middle. In DNA, the CDR3 is TGTGCCAGCAGCCCATCCCGGGGCTCCTACGAGCAGTACTTC. Protein: CASSPSRGSYEQYF.